The 27 T cell receptor beta chains given below trace back to one sample, sequenced in a study of blood T cell repertoires in COVID-19. Sequenced by immunoSEQ multiplex PCR; TCRdb stores in-frame clones only, minus some. This sample has some 520,000 clones, with nearly 90% found just once. Sequencing used peripheral blood. These TCRs come from a man aged 18 to 30 with COVID-19, enrolled during active disease.

This clone occurred once. The V gene is TRBV7-9, the J gene TRBJ2-5; 10 nucleotides agree with TRBD1. The CDR3 is 16 amino acids. With V trimmed by 5 bases and J by 5 bases, 11 bases remained unmatched. Per germline, CDR1 SEHNR and CDR2 FQNEAQ (reference sequence). CDR3 DNA sequence: TGTGCCAGCAGCCACCCTCGGAGGACAGGGGGTGAGACCCAGTACTTC. It codes for CASSHPRRTGGETQYF.

This clone was seen only a few times. The J gene is TRBJ1-5, the V gene TRBV19; TRBD1 matches at 8 bases. Trimming cost V 10 bases and J 7 bases; bases outside gene matches: 18. The length of the CDR3 is 16 residues. Germline CDR1 reads LNHDA; CDR2 reads SQIVND (reference sequence). The CDR3 sequence: CATHPPQGASRQPQHF. As DNA, the CDR3 is TGTGCCACCCACCCCCCCCAGGGGGCGAGTAGGCAGCCCCAGCATTTT.

The rearrangement links TRBV27 to TRBJ2-7; D unresolved. Trimming shortened V by 2 bases and J by 1 base, and 6 bases separated the two germline ends. This CDR3 comprises 13 residues. Germline assignment: CDR1 MNHEY and CDR2 SMNVEV (reference sequence). The CDR3, as DNA: TGTGCCAGCAGTTTAGGCGGTTCCTACGAGCAGTACTTC. Protein sequence: CASSLGGSYEQYF.

This chain links TRBV6-5 with TRBJ2-2; D unresolved. Trimming left V 7 bases short and J 4 bases short, with 13 bases between. CDR1 is MNHEY, CDR2 SVGAGI, per germline. The CDR3 is 14 residues long. The CDR3 bases are TGTGCCAGCAAGCAGAGACCGGGCACCGGGGAGCTGTTTTTT. Translation gives CASKQRPGTGELFF.

The genes are TRBV6-1 and TRBJ2-1; perhaps TRBD2 as D (5 bases). Germline V CDR1 and CDR2: MNHNS, SASEGT. The CDR3 runs to 16 residues. Trimming removed 3 bases from V and 0 bases from J, with 12 bases in between. CDR3: CASSDRQGSSYNEQFF. The DNA for the CDR3 is TGTGCCAGCAGTGATAGACAAGGGAGCTCCTACAATGAGCAGTTCTTC.

J is TRBJ2-1 and V is TRBV2; 8 nucleotides agree with TRBD1. CDR1 is SNHLY, CDR2 FYNNEI, per germline. Trimming cost V 8 bases and J 5 bases; bases outside gene matches: 5. This CDR3 has 13 residues. This CDR3 reads CASLMGQDNEQFF. The CDR3 region has the DNA TGTGCCAGCTTGATGGGACAGGACAATGAGCAGTTCTTC.

The chain combines TRBV7-8 with TRBJ2-3; 9 bases match TRBD2. Germline values: CDR1 SGHVS, CDR2 FQNEAQ. This CDR3 has 17 amino acids. Trimming cost V 5 bases and J 8 bases; bases outside gene matches: 17. The CDR3 sequence: CASSQRAGSGGLGTQYF. CDR3 DNA sequence: TGTGCCAGCAGCCAAAGGGCGGGTAGCGGGGGCCTGGGTACGCAGTATTTT.

The chain is built from TRBV29-1 and TRBJ2-7; D remains ambiguous. This CDR3 comprises 12 residues. The ends were cut back, 4 bases at V and 2 bases at J, with 9 bases in the middle. Germline V CDR1 and CDR2: SQVTM, ANQGSEA. The CDR3 spells CSVASFTYEQYF. The CDR3 DNA follows: TGCAGCGTTGCGTCGTTTACCTACGAGCAGTACTTC.

This clone was observed a handful of times. The chain links TRBV7-9 to TRBJ2-7; TRBD1 aligns across 9 bases. The V gene end was trimmed by 3 bases and the J gene end by 5 bases; junction bases not matched to a gene: 11. The CDR3 is 16 residues long. Germline assignment: CDR1 SEHNR and CDR2 FQNEAQ (reference sequence). CDR3 nucleotides: TGTGCCAGCAGCTTTTTGTCCGGGACAGGGAAAAACGAGCAGTACTTC. It specifies CASSFLSGTGKNEQYF.

J is TRBJ2-2 and V is TRBV5-1; 9 nucleotides agree with TRBD1. The V segment lost 4 bases and the J segment 4 bases; nucleotides outside the gene matches: 5. Germline V gene lookup returns CDR1 SGHRS and CDR2 YFSETQ. The CDR3 spans 15 residues. CDR3 in DNA: TGCGCCAGCAGCCCTAGACAGGGGGGCACCGGGGAGCTGTTTTTT. It yields the protein CASSPRQGGTGELFF.

This clone occurred a few times. One end of the junction does not line up with germline, which may come from a read error. CDR3 DNA: TGCGCCAGCAGCCAAGAGGGTAAAGGAGCGCGGTTTTTT. Residues: CASSQEGKGARFF. This sequence joins TRBV4-1 and TRBJ1-6; no reliable D call. There are 13 residues in the CDR3. Per germline, CDR1 MGHRA and CDR2 YSYEKL.

The chain recombines TRBV7-8 with TRBJ2-4, with D possibly TRBD2 on 5 matching bases. V was pared by 1 base and J by 1 base, with 14 bases between. The CDR3 has 17 amino acids. Germline-derived CDR1 and CDR2 are SGHVS and FQNEAQ. The CDR3 region has the DNA TGTGCCAGCAGCTTAGGACGCACCGGCGGGGCCAAAAACATTCAGTACTTC. Protein product: CASSLGRTGGAKNIQYF. Combining the CDR3 with reference TRBV7-8 and TRBJ2-4 gives the whole variable domain GAGVSQSPRYKVAKRGQDVALRCDPISGHVSLFWYQQALGQGPEFLTYFQNEAQLDKSGLPSDRFFAERPEGSVSTLKIQRTQQEDSAVYLCASSLGRTGGAKNIQYFGAGTRLSVL.

The chain employs TRBV10-3 and TRBJ2-1; possibly TRBD1 for D (5 bases). This CDR3 is built from 13 residues. From germline, CDR1 is ENHRY and CDR2 SYGVKD. Trimming cost V 2 bases and J 7 bases, with 9 bases left between them. CDR3 sequence (DNA): TGTGCCATCAGTGAGGTCAGGGTTAATGAGCAGTTCTTC. It specifies CAISEVRVNEQFF.

In DNA, the CDR3 is TGCAGTGCTAGTTGGGGACTAGCGGAGAGCACAGATACGCAGTATTTT. Its translation: CSASWGLAESTDTQYF. The rearrangement uses TRBV20-1 and TRBJ2-3; the match to TRBD2 covers 11 bases. The CDR3 sequence is 16 residues long. Germline V lookup: CDR1 DFQATT, CDR2 SNEGSKA (reference sequence). V lost 3 bases and J lost 0; bases outside the gene matches: 5.

This clone has a handful of counts. This CDR3 reads CASSSGGEQFF. Here the CDR3 DNA reads TGTGCCAGCAGCTCTGGCGGTGAGCAGTTCTTC. This chain connects TRBV7-9 to TRBJ2-1; D uncertain. CDR1 is SEHNR, CDR2 FQNEAQ, per germline (reference sequence). CDR3 length equals 11 residues. Trimming pared 4 bases from V and 9 bases from J, leaving 7 bases between.

CDR3 in amino acids: CASSLRKTSTDTQYF. CDR3 in DNA: TGCGCCAGCAGCTTGCGAAAGACTAGCACAGATACGCAGTATTTT. The V gene is TRBV5-1, the J gene TRBJ2-3; no definite D call. Trimming stripped 1 base from V and 0 bases from J, with 9 bases between. In germline, CDR1 is SGHRS, CDR2 YFSETQ. The CDR3 totals 15 residues.

This clone was seen only once. This chain links TRBV5-1 with TRBJ2-5; D is possibly TRBD1 (6 bases). The CDR3 totals 14 residues. V was shortened by 5 bases and J by 5 bases, with 16 bases between the two germline ends. Germline CDR1 SGHRS, CDR2 YFSETQ. The CDR3 region has the DNA TGCGCCAGCAGTAAAGACGGGACAATCGAGACCCAGTACTTC. Amino acids: CASSKDGTIETQYF. The full variable domain, its missing parts supplied by reference TRBV5-1 and TRBJ2-5, is KAGVTQTPRYLIKTRGQQVTLSCSPISGHRSVSWYQQTPGQGLQFLFEYFSETQRNKGNFPGRFSGRQFSNSRSEMNVSTLELGDSALYLCASSKDGTIETQYFGPGTRLLVL.

The gene calls are TRBV5-8 and TRBJ2-3; D remains unclear. This CDR3 has 15 residues. Per the germline V gene, CDR1 is SGHTS and CDR2 is YDEGEE. V was shortened by 0 bases and J by 0 bases, with 8 bases between the two germline ends. The DNA of the CDR3 is TGTGCCAGCAGCTTGGGTCCTAGTAGCACAGATACGCAGTATTTT. Translation: CASSLGPSSTDTQYF. The full variable domain, in which reference TRBV5-8 and TRBJ2-3 provide the parts outside the CDR3, is EAGVTQSPTHLIKTRGQQATLRCSPISGHTSVYWYQQALGLGLQFLLWYDEGEERNRGNFPPRFSGRQFPNYSSELNVNALELEDSALYLCASSLGPSSTDTQYFGPGTRLTVL.

The V call is TRBV3-1 (or the pseudogene TRBV3-2), the J call TRBJ2-7; 7 nucleotides match TRBD2. Germline V gene data show CDR1 as LGHDT and CDR2 as YNNKEL (reference sequence). J lost 3 bases, V lost 4 bases, and 6 bases had no gene match. The CDR3 totals 14 residues. Here the CDR3 DNA reads TGTGCCAGCAGCCCCGGGGGGTACGGCTACGAGCAGTACTTC. Translating gives CASSPGGYGYEQYF.

This clone was observed once. The J gene is TRBJ1-2, the V gene TRBV18; 9 nucleotides line up with TRBD1. Germline V CDR1 and CDR2: KGHSH, LQKENI. The CDR3 length is 15 residues. J was trimmed by 8 bases and V by 3 bases; bases with no gene match: 10. DNA of the CDR3: TGTGCCAGCTCACCGGGACAGGGTTCCGCGGTCGGCTACACCTTC. The encoded protein is CASSPGQGSAVGYTF.

The chain uses TRBV7-9 and TRBJ2-2; 9 nucleotides agree with TRBD1. CDR1 and CDR2 from the germline V gene are SEHNR and FQNEAQ (reference sequence). After removal of 5 bases from V and 0 bases from J, the junction contained 4 bases not matched to a gene. CDR3 length: 16 residues. CDR3 DNA sequence: TGTGCCAGCAGCCCAACAGGGGGCGCGAACACCGGGGAGCTGTTTTTT. Its translation is CASSPTGGANTGELFF. The complete variable domain, with remaining parts taken from reference TRBV7-9 and TRBJ2-2, reads DTGVSQNPRHKITKRGQNVTFRCDPISEHNRLYWYRQTLGQGPEFLTYFQNEAQLEKSRLLSDRFSAERPKGSFSTLEIQRTEQGDSAMYLCASSPTGGANTGELFFGEGSRLTVL.

The genes are TRBV4-1 and TRBJ2-7; 7 nucleotides line up with TRBD1. CDR1 is MGHRA and CDR2 is YSYEKL in the germline V gene. The CDR3 sequence is 14 residues long. Trimming removed 6 bases from V and 3 bases from J; junction bases left unmatched: 8. This CDR3 reads CASSPRTGDYEQYF. The DNA for the CDR3 is TGCGCCAGCAGTCCCAGGACAGGAGACTACGAGCAGTACTTC.

The chain joins TRBV15 to TRBJ2-7, with 9 nucleotides matching TRBD1. J gave up 2 bases and V 6 bases, and 2 bases lay outside the gene matches. CDR3 length: 13 amino acids. Germline CDR1 LNHNV, CDR2 YYDKDF (reference sequence). CDR3 nucleotide sequence: TGTGCCACCAGGGGGACAGGGACCTACGAGCAGTACTTC. Translated, it gives CATRGTGTYEQYF.

The V gene is TRBV4-1, the J gene TRBJ1-2; D not certain. Germline loops: CDR1 MGHRA, CDR2 YSYEKL. V lost 4 bases to trimming and J lost 8 bases, with 20 bases between them. The CDR3 is 15 amino acids. CDR3 nucleotide sequence: TGCGCCAGCAGCCGAGAGCCCCACGGGGAAGGAGGCTACACCTTC. It specifies CASSREPHGEGGYTF.

The chain carries TRBV7-9 and TRBJ2-5; no clear D gene. V dropped 5 bases and J dropped 7 bases, with 26 bases sitting between them. CDR1 SEHNR and CDR2 FQNEAQ come from the germline V gene (reference sequence). The CDR3 consists of 17 residues. In nucleotides, the CDR3 is TGTGCCAGCAGCCCAACGCCGACATCTTCCCCGGTCGGGACCCAGTACTTC. It translates to CASSPTPTSSPVGTQYF.

The CDR3 sequence: CASSLEFGLAGGSGANVLTF. CDR3 bases: TGTGCCAGCAGCTTAGAATTTGGCCTAGCGGGGGGCTCTGGGGCCAACGTCCTGACTTTC. V usage is TRBV11-3 and J usage is TRBJ2-6; 11 bases match TRBD2. The V gene end was trimmed by 0 bases and the J gene end by 0 bases; junction bases not matched to a gene: 7. The CDR3 contains 20 residues. Germline assignment: CDR1 SGHNT and CDR2 YENEEA.

The chain links TRBV27 to TRBJ1-2, with 8 bases lining up with TRBD1. The germline V gene has CDR1 MNHEY and CDR2 SMNVEV (reference sequence). The CDR3 loop spans 13 amino acids. V shed 5 bases, J shed 8 bases, and the junction held 7 bases outside the gene matches. The CDR3 spells CASSDQGAEGYTF. CDR3 sequence (DNA): TGTGCCAGCAGTGACCAGGGGGCAGAAGGCTACACCTTC.